This record concerns one TCR beta chain sequence. These data belong to a study of blood T cell repertoires in COVID-19. Whole-study context: Samples came from the United States, Italy and Spain, spanning acute and convalescent COVID-19. T cells, B-cell-depleted T cells, or PBMCs supplied cDNA or gDNA.

Germline assignment: CDR1 MNHEY and CDR2 SMNVEV (reference sequence). The CDR3 consists of 14 residues. Trimming stripped 3 bases from V and 2 bases from J, with 10 bases between. Sequenced by immunoSEQ multiplex PCR; TCRdb stores in-frame clones only, minus some. The sample holds about 200,000 clones, roughly 80% seen once. Seattle participants joined during active infection and were tracked over time. V usage is TRBV27 and J usage is TRBJ1-1; tentatively, D is TRBD1 (5 bases). The source material was peripheral blood. The source is a man in his fifties or sixties with COVID-19, enrolled during active disease. CDR3 amino acids: CASSFRQGNTEAFF. The CDR3 DNA reads TGTGCCAGCAGTTTTCGGCAGGGCAACACTGAAGCTTTCTTT.